Listed here are 29 T cell receptor beta chains from one sample, sequenced in a study of early stage breast cancer tumors. Profiled with immunoSEQ multiplex PCR; TCRdb holds only in-frame clones, not every one. The sample consists of over 40,000 clones, roughly 73% of them appearing once. Sequenced: blood. These receptors all come from a person in their 40s with breast cancer.

The V call is TRBV7-3, the J call TRBJ1-5; perhaps TRBD1 as D (6 bases). Germline lookup yields CDR1 SGHTA and CDR2 FQGTGA. V was shortened by 5 bases and J by 4 bases, with 18 bases between the two germline ends. The CDR3 spans 16 residues. CDR3 region: CASSLGGAPKNQPQHF. CDR3 DNA sequence: TGTGCCAGCAGCCTAGGGGGGGCCCCTAAGAATCAGCCCCAGCATTTT.

This clone was counted a few times. The identical CDR3 is also encoded by other nucleotide sequences in the sample. This rearrangement joins TRBV30 to TRBJ2-7; 7 nucleotides agree with TRBD2. The CDR3 consists of 14 residues. Trimming at V came to 0 bases and at J to 0 bases, leaving 2 bases not matched to a gene. The germline gives CDR1 GTSNPN, CDR2 SVGIG (reference sequence). CDR3 coding DNA: TGTGCCTGGAGTGTGGGAGGGAGCTCCTACGAGCAGTACTTC. Its protein is CAWSVGGSSYEQYF.

The rearrangement uses TRBV6-5 and TRBJ2-3; a possible D gene is TRBD1 (6 bases). V lost 2 bases and J lost 6, with 12 bases in between. There are 14 residues in the CDR3. Germline V lookup: CDR1 MNHEY, CDR2 SVGAGI. Here the CDR3 DNA reads TGTGCCAGCAGTTACCGGACAGACCACGATACGCAGTATTTT. Amino acid sequence: CASSYRTDHDTQYF.

A single count supports this clone. The chain couples TRBV4-1 to TRBJ2-2, with a possible D match to TRBD2 (6 bases). The CDR3 has 16 amino acids. The V gene's germline CDR1 is MGHRA and CDR2 YSYEKL. Trimming removed 3 bases at V and 7 bases at J, with 18 bases between. CDR3 loop: CASSHPGRRRGGELFF. The CDR3 nucleotides are TGCGCCAGCAGCCACCCGGGGAGGAGAAGAGGCGGGGAGCTGTTTTTT.

The rearrangement joins TRBV18 to TRBJ2-1; weak D call: TRBD2 (6 bases). The CDR3 is made up of 15 amino acids. V lost 3 bases, J lost 9 bases, and 18 bases lay in between. Germline assignment: CDR1 KGHSH and CDR2 LQKENI. CDR3 sequence reads: CASSPYGGGDTEQFF. In nucleotides, the CDR3 is TGTGCCAGCTCACCCTATGGGGGAGGCGACACTGAGCAGTTCTTC.

J is TRBJ2-3 and V is TRBV5-1; D could derive from TRBD1 or TRBD2 (5 bases each). Trimming left V 0 bases short and J 4 bases short, with 15 bases between. Germline CDR1 SGHRS, CDR2 YFSETQ. The CDR3 runs to 16 residues. The CDR3 loop reads CASSLAMRGTADTQYF. For the CDR3, the DNA is TGCGCCAGCAGCTTGGCCATGAGGGGTACGGCAGATACGCAGTATTTT.

The chain uses TRBV18 and TRBJ2-3; no definite D call. With 3 bases removed from V and 3 bases from J, the gap between germline ends came to 13 bases. The germline V gene encodes CDR1 KGHSH and CDR2 LQKENI. The CDR3 has 15 residues. Here the CDR3 DNA reads TGTGCCAGCTCACCCCTGCCCGGTGGGACAGATACGCAGTATTTT. The encoded protein is CASSPLPGGTDTQYF.

This clone was counted a single time. The chain links TRBV10-3 to TRBJ2-1; 7 bases match TRBD2. V trimming: 7 bases; J trimming: 7 bases; junction bases outside the gene matches: 10. The V gene's germline CDR1 is ENHRY and CDR2 SYGVKD. This CDR3 spans 14 amino acids. The CDR3 DNA follows: TGTGCCATCATCTTTTGGGAGGGCCATAATGAGCAGTTCTTC. It encodes CAIIFWEGHNEQFF.

This chain links TRBV11-3 with TRBJ2-3, with 8 bases matching TRBD2. This CDR3 region has 15 residues. J gave up 1 base and V 3 bases, and 3 bases lay outside the gene matches. CDR1 and CDR2 from the germline V gene are SGHNT and YENEEA. The CDR3 region has the DNA TGTGCCAGCAGCTTCATGACTAGCGGCACAGATACGCAGTATTTT. Amino acids: CASSFMTSGTDTQYF.

Only a few counts were recorded for this clone. The chain combines TRBV5-5 with TRBJ1-2; weak D call: TRBD1 (5 bases). This CDR3 contains 18 residues. The V and J ends lost 4 bases and 0 bases respectively, with 22 bases between them. Germline V gene lookup returns CDR1 SGHKS and CDR2 YYEKEE (reference sequence). In nucleotides, the CDR3 is TGTGCCAGCAGCCTCTTATCCATACGGGACGGGACTAACTATGGCTACACCTTC. As protein: CASSLLSIRDGTNYGYTF.

The chain combines TRBV19 with TRBJ2-7; 7 bases are shared with TRBD2. The CDR3 is 14 residues long. Germline V gene sequence: CDR1 LNHDA, CDR2 SQIVND (reference sequence). J gave up 4 bases and V 6 bases, and 9 bases lay outside the gene matches. The CDR3 region is CASRQGTGGYEQYF. The CDR3 DNA follows: TGTGCCAGTAGGCAGGGAACCGGGGGGTACGAGCAGTACTTC. Drawing the rest from reference TRBV19 and TRBJ2-7, the complete variable domain is DGGITQSPKYLFRKEGQNVTLSCEQNLNHDAMYWYRQDPGQGLRLIYYSQIVNDFQKGDIAEGYSVSREKKESFPLTVTSAQKNPTAFYLCASRQGTGGYEQYFGPGTRLTVT.

The rearrangement uses TRBV19 and TRBJ2-7, with a weak D call TRBD2 (5 bases). The V gene lost 3 bases and the J gene lost 5 bases, with 17 bases spanning the gap. Germline loops: CDR1 LNHDA, CDR2 SQIVND (reference sequence). This CDR3 comprises 15 residues. The CDR3 coding sequence is TGTGCCAGTAGTATTGGTGCGGGTAACAGCGACGAGCAGTACTTC. Protein sequence: CASSIGAGNSDEQYF.

The rearrangement links TRBV11-2 to TRBJ2-1; TRBD2 is a possible D gene (5 bases). There are 14 residues in the CDR3. Germline CDR1 reads SGHAT; CDR2 reads FQNNGV. Trimming shortened V by 3 bases and J by 3 bases, and 9 bases separated the two germline ends. The CDR3 coding sequence is TGTGCCAGCAGCTTGGGCGGGCACTACAATGAGCAGTTCTTC. Amino acid sequence: CASSLGGHYNEQFF.

V and J are TRBV4-1 and TRBJ2-4, with no clear D. From germline, CDR1 is MGHRA and CDR2 YSYEKL. CDR3 length: 16 residues. The V and J ends lost 0 bases and 4 bases respectively, with 13 bases between them. CDR3 sequence (DNA): TGCGCCAGCAGCCAAGAAGGTTCGGGCTTGAAAAACATTCAGTACTTC. Its translation is CASSQEGSGLKNIQYF.

The table lists this clone with a few counts. This chain links TRBV5-1 with TRBJ1-1, with D hard to call. The germline CDR1 and CDR2 sequences are SGHRS and YFSETQ. This CDR3 has 12 residues. V gave up 2 bases and J gave up 6 bases, with 8 bases separating them. The CDR3 sequence: CASSLPGPEAFF. Written as DNA, the CDR3 is TGCGCCAGCAGCTTACCCGGCCCTGAAGCTTTCTTT.

This sequence joins TRBV27 and TRBJ2-6; D is ambiguous. From germline, CDR1 is MNHEY and CDR2 SMNVEV (reference sequence). The CDR3 has 15 amino acids. The ends were cut back, 2 bases at V and 3 bases at J, with 8 bases in the middle. The chain's CDR3 is CASSLSRVGANVLTF. The CDR3 DNA follows: TGTGCCAGCAGTTTAAGTAGGGTTGGGGCCAACGTCCTGACTTTC.

This clone is a singleton in its sample. The genes are TRBV18 and TRBJ2-3, with 11 bases lining up with TRBD2. Germline V CDR1 and CDR2: KGHSH, LQKENI. The CDR3 contains 18 residues. The ends lost 1 base at V and 3 bases at J; junction bases unmatched: 9. The chain's CDR3 is CASSPRLAGGVGTDTQYF. As DNA, the CDR3 is TGTGCCAGCTCACCACGGCTAGCGGGAGGTGTTGGTACAGATACGCAGTATTTT.

The chain combines TRBV5-1 with TRBJ2-3, with a tentative D call TRBD2 (6 bases). CDR3 length: 16 residues. The V end was cut by 0 bases, the J end by 1 base, with 12 bases between. Germline CDR1 is SGHRS and CDR2 is YFSETQ. CDR3 amino acids: CASSLGDFVGTDTQYF. The CDR3 DNA sequence: TGCGCCAGCAGCTTGGGGGACTTTGTTGGCACAGATACGCAGTATTTT.

The chain is built from TRBV30 and TRBJ1-6, with D possibly TRBD1 on 6 matching bases. V gave up 0 bases and J gave up 5 bases, with 11 bases separating them. Per the germline V gene, CDR1 is GTSNPN and CDR2 is SVGIG (reference sequence). This CDR3 is 15 amino acids long. The CDR3 DNA reads as TGTGCCTGGAGTGTACGGGGGCGTAATAATTCACCCCTCCACTTT. It yields the protein CAWSVRGRNNSPLHF.

The chain employs TRBV7-2 and TRBJ2-5; 13 bases are shared with TRBD2. CDR3 length: 18 amino acids. From germline, CDR1 is SGHTA and CDR2 FQGNSA. V lost 3 bases, J lost 5 bases, and 12 bases stayed unmatched. The CDR3 nucleotides are TGTGCCAGCAGCTTTACCGCAGGACTAGCGGGAGTCGGGGAGACCCAGTACTTC. It codes for CASSFTAGLAGVGETQYF.

This clone came up a few times. V usage is TRBV10-2 and J usage is TRBJ1-1, with 10 positions matching TRBD1. This CDR3 comprises 12 residues. V lost 11 bases and J lost 7; bases outside the gene matches: 7. In germline, CDR1 is WSHSY, CDR2 SAAADI. The chain's CDR3 is CAVRQGALEAFF. The CDR3 DNA sequence: TGCGCCGTCAGACAGGGGGCTCTTGAAGCTTTCTTT.

This clone was detected a few times. CDR3 nucleotides: TGTGCCAGTAGCCGGGACGTCGATAATGAAAAACTGTTTTTT. This gives the protein CASSRDVDNEKLFF. This chain joins TRBV19 and TRBJ1-4; the D gene is possibly TRBD1 (5 bases). CDR1 and CDR2 (germline): LNHDA, SQIVND (reference sequence). The CDR3 has 14 residues. Trimming stripped 6 bases from V and 4 bases from J, with 12 bases between.

In this sample, this clone turned up a few times. J is TRBJ1-2 and V is TRBV7-8, with a possible D match to TRBD1 (6 bases). V gave up 0 bases and J gave up 5 bases, with 7 bases separating them. Germline CDR1 and CDR2: SGHVS and FQNEAQ. The CDR3 loop spans 13 amino acids. CDR3 sequence reads: CASSLAQGYGYTF. DNA of the CDR3: TGTGCCAGCAGCTTAGCGCAGGGGTATGGCTACACCTTC. Combining the CDR3 with reference TRBV7-8 and TRBJ1-2 gives the whole variable domain GAGVSQSPRYKVAKRGQDVALRCDPISGHVSLFWYQQALGQGPEFLTYFQNEAQLDKSGLPSDRFFAERPEGSVSTLKIQRTQQEDSAVYLCASSLAQGYGYTFGSGTRLTVV.

The gene calls are TRBV30 and TRBJ2-7; 11 nucleotides line up with TRBD2. CDR1 is GTSNPN, CDR2 SVGIG, per germline (reference sequence). This CDR3 comprises 13 residues. V shed 2 bases and J 12 bases; nucleotides not matched to a gene: 9. CDR3 in DNA: TGTGCCTGGAGTCAACCGGGACTAGCGGTCGGGTACTTC. It is translated as CAWSQPGLAVGYF.

The genes are TRBV9 and TRBJ2-1; TRBD2 is a possible D gene (5 bases). V lost 0 bases and J 1 base, leaving 11 bases between the germline ends. CDR1 SGDLS and CDR2 YYNGEE come from the germline V gene. This CDR3 has 16 residues. The CDR3 spells CASSVGSSRSYNEQFF. CDR3 nucleotides: TGTGCCAGCAGCGTAGGTTCTAGCCGGTCCTACAATGAGCAGTTCTTC.

The DNA for the CDR3 is TGTGCCAGCAGTTTGGGCGGGTCGATCTCTGGGGCCAACGTCCTGACTTTC. It translates to CASSLGGSISGANVLTF. V and J are TRBV27 and TRBJ2-6; possible D gene TRBD2, 5 bases. CDR3 length: 17 amino acids. The germline V gene has CDR1 MNHEY and CDR2 SMNVEV (reference sequence). Trimming took 3 bases from V and 0 from J, leaving 12 bases between them. The full variable domain, its missing parts supplied by reference TRBV27 and TRBJ2-6, is EAQVTQNPRYLITVTGKKLTVTCSQNMNHEYMSWYRQDPGLGLRQIYYSMNVEVTDKGDVPEGYKVSRKEKRNFPLILESPSPNQTSLYFCASSLGGSISGANVLTFGAGSRLTVL.

CDR3 nucleotide sequence: TGTGCCATCAGTGATGGGGAGGGAGGGCACGATGAGCAGTTCTTC. Translated: CAISDGEGGHDEQFF. The chain joins TRBV10-3 to TRBJ2-1, with 7 bases that match TRBD2. The CDR3 length is 15 residues. J was trimmed by 8 bases and V by 3 bases; bases with no gene match: 10. Germline-derived CDR1 and CDR2 are ENHRY and SYGVKD.

This chain uses TRBV14 with TRBJ2-5; 8 bases fit TRBD2. The V gene end was trimmed by 4 bases and the J gene end by 4 bases; junction bases not matched to a gene: 8. The CDR3 is 15 residues long. CDR1 is SGHDN, CDR2 FVKESK, per germline. The CDR3 sequence: CASSLLREGGETQYF. The CDR3 DNA is TGTGCCAGCAGCCTATTACGGGAGGGCGGAGAGACCCAGTACTTC.

Only a few counts were recorded for this clone. The chain joins TRBV2 to TRBJ1-2; D is unresolved. Trimming took 0 bases from V and 7 from J, leaving 3 bases between them. Germline CDR1 is SNHLY and CDR2 is FYNNEI. The CDR3 consists of 11 residues. CDR3 DNA sequence: TGTGCCAGCAGTGAAGCAATTGGCTACACCTTC. Translation: CASSEAIGYTF.